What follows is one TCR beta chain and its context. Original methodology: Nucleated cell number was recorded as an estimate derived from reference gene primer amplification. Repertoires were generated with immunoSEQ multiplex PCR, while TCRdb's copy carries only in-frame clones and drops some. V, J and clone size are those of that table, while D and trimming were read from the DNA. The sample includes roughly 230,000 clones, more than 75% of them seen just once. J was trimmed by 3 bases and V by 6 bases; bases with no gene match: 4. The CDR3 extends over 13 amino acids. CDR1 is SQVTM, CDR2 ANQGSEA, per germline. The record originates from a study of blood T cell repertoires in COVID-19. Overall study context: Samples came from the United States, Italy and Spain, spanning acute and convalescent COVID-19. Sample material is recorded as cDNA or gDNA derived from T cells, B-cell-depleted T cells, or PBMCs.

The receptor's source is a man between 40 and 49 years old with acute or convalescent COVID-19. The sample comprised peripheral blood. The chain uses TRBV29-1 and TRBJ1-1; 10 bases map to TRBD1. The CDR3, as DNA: TGCAGCGTATCCGGGACAGGGGACACTGAAGCTTTCTTT. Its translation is CSVSGTGDTEAFF.